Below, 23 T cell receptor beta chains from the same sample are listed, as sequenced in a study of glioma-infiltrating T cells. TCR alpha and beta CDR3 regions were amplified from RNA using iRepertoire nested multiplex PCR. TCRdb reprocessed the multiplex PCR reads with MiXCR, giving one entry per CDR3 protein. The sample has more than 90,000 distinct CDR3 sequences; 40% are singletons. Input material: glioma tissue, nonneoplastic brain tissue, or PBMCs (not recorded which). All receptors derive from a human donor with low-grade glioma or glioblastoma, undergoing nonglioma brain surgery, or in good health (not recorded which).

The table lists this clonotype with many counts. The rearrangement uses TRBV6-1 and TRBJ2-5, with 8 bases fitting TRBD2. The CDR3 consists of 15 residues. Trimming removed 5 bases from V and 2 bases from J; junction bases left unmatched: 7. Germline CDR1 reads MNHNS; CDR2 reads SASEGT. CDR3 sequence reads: CASSSAAGGQETQYF. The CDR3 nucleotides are TGTGCCAGCAGTTCCGCCGCGGGAGGACAAGAGACCCAGTACTTC.

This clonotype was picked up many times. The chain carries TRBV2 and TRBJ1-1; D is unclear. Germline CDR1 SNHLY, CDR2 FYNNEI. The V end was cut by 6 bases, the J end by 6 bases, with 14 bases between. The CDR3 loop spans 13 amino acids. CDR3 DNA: TGTGCCAGCAGCCGAGAACTCACGTCTGAAGCTTTCTTT. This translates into CASSRELTSEAFF.

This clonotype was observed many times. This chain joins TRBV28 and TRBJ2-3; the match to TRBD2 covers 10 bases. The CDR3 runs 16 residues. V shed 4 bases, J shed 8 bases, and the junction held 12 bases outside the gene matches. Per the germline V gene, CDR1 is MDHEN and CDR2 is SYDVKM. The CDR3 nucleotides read TGTGCCAGCAGTTCCCCCTACGAGCGGGGGGGGGGTACGCAGTATTTT. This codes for CASSSPYERGGGTQYF.

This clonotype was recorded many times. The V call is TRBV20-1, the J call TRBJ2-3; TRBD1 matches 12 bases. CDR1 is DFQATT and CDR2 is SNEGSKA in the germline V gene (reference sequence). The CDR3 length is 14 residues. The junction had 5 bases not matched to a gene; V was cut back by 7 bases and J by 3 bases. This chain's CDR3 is CSVPGQGATDTQYF. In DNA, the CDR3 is TGCAGTGTCCCGGGACAGGGGGCAACAGATACGCAGTATTTT.

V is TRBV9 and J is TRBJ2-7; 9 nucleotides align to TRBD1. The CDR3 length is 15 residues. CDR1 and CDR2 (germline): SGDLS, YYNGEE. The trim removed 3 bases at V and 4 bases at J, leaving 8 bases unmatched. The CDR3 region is CASSEGPGTGYEQYF. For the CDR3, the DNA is TGTGCCAGCAGCGAGGGACCCGGGACAGGGTACGAGCAGTACTTC.

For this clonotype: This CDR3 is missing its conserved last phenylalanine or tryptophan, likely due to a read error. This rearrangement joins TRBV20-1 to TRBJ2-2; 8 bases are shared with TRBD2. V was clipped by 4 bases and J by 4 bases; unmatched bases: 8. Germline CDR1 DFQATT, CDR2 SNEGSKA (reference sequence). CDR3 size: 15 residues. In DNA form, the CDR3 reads TGCAGTGCTATAATAGCGGGGCAGGCCACCGGGGAGCTGTTTCTT. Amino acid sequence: CSAIIAGQATGELFL.

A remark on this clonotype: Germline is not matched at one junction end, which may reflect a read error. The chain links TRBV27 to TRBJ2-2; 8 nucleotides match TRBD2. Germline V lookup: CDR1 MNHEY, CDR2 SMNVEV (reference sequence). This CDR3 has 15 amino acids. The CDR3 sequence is CASSFKRGSTGEPFF. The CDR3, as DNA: TGTGCCAGCAGTTTCAAGCGGGGGAGTACCGGGGAGCCGTTTTTT.

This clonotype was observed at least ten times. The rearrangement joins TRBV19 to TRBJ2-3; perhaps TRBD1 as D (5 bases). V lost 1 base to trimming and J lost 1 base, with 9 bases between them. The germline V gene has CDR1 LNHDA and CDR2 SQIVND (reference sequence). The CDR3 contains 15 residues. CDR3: CASSIAGWGTDTQYF. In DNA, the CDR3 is TGTGCCAGTAGTATAGCAGGGTGGGGCACAGATACGCAGTATTTT.

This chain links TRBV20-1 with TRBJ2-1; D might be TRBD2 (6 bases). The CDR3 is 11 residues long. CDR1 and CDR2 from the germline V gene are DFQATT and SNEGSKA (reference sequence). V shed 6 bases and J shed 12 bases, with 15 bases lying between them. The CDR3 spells CSASSVDVQFF. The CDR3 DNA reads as TGCAGTGCATCTAGCGTCGATGTGCAGTTCTTC.

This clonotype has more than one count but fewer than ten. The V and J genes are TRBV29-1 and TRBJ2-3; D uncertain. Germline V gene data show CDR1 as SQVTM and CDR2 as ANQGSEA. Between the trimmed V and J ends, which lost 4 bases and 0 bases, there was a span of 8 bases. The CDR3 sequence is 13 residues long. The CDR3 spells CSVVRTSTDTQYF. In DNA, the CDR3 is TGCAGCGTTGTCAGGACGAGCACAGATACGCAGTATTTT.

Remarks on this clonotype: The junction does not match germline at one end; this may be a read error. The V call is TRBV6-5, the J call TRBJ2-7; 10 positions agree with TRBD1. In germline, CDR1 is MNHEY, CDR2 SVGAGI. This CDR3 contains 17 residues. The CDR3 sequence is CASGYSIVGQGDGEQYF. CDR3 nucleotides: TGTGCCAGCGGTTACTCGATAGTAGGACAGGGGGACGGCGAGCAGTACTTC.

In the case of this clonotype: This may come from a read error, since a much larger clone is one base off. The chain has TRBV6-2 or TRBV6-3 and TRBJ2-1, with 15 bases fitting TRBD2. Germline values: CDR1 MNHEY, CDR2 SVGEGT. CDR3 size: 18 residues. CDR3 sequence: CASSYSGTSGRSYNGQFF. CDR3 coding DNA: TGTGCCAGCAGTTACTCGGGGACTAGCGGGAGGTCTTACAATGGGCAGTTCTTC.

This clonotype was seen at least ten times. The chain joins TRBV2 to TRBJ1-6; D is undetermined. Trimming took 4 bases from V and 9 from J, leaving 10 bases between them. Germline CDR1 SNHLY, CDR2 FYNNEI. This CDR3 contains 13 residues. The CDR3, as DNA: TGTGCCAGCAGTGTTGGGGAGGTTTCACCCCTCCACTTT. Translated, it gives CASSVGEVSPLHF.

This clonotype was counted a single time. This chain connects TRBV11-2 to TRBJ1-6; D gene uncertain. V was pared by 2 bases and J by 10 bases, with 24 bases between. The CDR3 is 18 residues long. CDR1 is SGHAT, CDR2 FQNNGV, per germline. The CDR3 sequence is CASSLLWASLVTQSPLHF. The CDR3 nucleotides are TGTGCCAGCAGCTTACTCTGGGCGTCCTTAGTCACTCAATCACCCCTCCACTTT.

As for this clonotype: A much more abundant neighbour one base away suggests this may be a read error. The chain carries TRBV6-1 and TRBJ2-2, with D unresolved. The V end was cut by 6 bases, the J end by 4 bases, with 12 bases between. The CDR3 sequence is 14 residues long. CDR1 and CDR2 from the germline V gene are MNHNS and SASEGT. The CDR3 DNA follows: TGTGCCAGCAGGCTAGACGCGAGCACCGGGGAGCTGTTTTTT. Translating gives CASRLDASTGELFF.

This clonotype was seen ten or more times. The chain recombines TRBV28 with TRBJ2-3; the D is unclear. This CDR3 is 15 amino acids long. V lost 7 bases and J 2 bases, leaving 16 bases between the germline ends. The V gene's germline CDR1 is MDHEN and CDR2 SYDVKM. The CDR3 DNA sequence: TGTGCCAGCAACGACCGGGTCTTCTCCACAGATACGCAGTATTTT. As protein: CASNDRVFSTDTQYF.

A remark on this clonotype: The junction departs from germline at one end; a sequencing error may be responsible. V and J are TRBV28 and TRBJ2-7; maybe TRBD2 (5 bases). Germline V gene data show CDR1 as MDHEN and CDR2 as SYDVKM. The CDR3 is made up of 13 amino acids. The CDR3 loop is CASIGLVGNEKYF. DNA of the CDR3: TGTGCCAGCATCGGACTGGTGGGCAACGAGAAGTACTTC. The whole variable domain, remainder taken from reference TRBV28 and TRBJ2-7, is DVKVTQSSRYLVKRTGEKVFLECVQDMDHENMFWYRQDPGLGLRLIYFSYDVKMKEKGDIPEGYSVSREKKERFSLILESASTNQTSMYLCASIGLVGNEKYFGPGTRLTVT.

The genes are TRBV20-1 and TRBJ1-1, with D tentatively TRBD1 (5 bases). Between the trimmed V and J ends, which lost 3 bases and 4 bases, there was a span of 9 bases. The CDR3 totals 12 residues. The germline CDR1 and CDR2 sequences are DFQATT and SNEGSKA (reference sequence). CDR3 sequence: CSARTGGTEAFF. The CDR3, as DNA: TGCAGTGCTAGGACGGGGGGCACTGAAGCTTTCTTT.

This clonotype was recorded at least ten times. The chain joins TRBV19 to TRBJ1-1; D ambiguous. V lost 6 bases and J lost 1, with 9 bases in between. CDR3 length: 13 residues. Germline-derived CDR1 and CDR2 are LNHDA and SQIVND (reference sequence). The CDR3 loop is CASREGGNTEAFF. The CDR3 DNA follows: TGTGCCAGTAGGGAGGGAGGGAACACTGAAGCTTTCTTT. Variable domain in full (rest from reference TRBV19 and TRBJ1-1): DGGITQSPKYLFRKEGQNVTLSCEQNLNHDAMYWYRQDPGQGLRLIYYSQIVNDFQKGDIAEGYSVSREKKESFPLTVTSAQKNPTAFYLCASREGGNTEAFFGQGTRLTVV.

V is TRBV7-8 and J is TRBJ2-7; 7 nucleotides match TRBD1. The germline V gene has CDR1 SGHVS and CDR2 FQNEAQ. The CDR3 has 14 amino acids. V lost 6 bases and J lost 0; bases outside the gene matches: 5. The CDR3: CASRPTGSSYEQYF. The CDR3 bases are TGTGCCAGCAGACCGACAGGGAGCTCCTACGAGCAGTACTTC.

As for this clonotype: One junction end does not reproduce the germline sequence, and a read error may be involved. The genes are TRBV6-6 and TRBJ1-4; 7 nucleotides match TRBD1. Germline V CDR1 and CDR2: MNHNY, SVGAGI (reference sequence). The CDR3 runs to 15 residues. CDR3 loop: CASSSTGQWYEKLLF. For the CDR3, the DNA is TGTGCCAGCAGTTCGACGGGACAGTGGTATGAAAAACTGCTTTTT.

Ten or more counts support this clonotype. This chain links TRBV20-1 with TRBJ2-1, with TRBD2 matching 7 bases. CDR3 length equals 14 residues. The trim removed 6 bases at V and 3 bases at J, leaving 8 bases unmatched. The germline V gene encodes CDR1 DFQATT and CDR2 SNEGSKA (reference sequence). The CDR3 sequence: CSAGGPRNYNEQFF. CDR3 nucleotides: TGCAGTGCGGGAGGGCCCCGCAACTACAATGAGCAGTTCTTC.

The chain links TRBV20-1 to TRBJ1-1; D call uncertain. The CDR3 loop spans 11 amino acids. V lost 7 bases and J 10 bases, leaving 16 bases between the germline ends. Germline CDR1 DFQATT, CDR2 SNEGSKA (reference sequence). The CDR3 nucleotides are TGCAGTGTCTTTAATTTTGCGCGAGCTTTCTTT. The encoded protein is CSVFNFARAFF.